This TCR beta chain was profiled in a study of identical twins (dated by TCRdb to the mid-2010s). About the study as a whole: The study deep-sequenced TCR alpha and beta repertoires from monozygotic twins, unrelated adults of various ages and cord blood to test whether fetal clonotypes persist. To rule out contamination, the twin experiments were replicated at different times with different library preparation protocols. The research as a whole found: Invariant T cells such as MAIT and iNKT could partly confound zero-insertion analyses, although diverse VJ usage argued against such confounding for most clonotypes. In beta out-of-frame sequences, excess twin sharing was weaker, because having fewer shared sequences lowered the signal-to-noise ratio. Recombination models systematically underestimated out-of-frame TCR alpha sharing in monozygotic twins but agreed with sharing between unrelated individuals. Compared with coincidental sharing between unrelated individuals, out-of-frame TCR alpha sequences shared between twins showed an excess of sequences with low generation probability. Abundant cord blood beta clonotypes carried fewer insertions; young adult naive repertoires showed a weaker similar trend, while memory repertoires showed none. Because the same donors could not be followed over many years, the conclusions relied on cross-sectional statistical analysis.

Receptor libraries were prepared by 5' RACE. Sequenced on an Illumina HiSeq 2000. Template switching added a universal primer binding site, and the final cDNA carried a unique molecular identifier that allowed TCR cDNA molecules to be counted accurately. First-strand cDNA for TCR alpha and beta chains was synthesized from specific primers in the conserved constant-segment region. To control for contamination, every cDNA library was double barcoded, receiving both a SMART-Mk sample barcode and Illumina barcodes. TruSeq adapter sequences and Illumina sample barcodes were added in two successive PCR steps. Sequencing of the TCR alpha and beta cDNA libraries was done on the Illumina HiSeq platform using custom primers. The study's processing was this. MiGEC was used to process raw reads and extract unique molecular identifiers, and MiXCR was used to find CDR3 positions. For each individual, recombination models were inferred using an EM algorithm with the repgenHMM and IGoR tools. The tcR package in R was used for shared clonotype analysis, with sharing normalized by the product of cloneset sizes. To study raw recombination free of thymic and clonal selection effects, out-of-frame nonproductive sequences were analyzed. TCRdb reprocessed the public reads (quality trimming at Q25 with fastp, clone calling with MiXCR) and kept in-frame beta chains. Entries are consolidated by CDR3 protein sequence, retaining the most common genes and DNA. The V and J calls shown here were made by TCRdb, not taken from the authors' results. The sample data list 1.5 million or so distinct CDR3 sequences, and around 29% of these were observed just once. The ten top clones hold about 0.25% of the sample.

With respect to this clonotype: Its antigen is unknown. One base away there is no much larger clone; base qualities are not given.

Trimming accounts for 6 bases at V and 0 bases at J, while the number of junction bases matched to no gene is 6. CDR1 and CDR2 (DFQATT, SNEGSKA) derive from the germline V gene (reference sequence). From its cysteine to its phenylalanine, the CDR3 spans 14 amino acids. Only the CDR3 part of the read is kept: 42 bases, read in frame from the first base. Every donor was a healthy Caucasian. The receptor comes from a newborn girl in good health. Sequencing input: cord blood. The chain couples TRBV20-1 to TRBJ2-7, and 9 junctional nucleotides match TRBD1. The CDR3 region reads CSAHVTGGSYEQYF. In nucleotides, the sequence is TGCAGTGCCCACGTGACAGGGGGCTCCTACGAGCAGTACTTC.